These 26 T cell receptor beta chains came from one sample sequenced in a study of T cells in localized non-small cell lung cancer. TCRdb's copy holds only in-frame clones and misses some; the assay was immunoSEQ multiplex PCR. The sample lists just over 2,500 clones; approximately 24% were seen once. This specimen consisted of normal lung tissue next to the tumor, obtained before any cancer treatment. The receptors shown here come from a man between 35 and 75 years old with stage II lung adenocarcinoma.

This CDR3 reads CASSLRTGGQSYNEQFF. For the CDR3, the DNA is TGCGCCAGCAGCTTGCGGACAGGGGGCCAGAGCTACAATGAGCAGTTCTTC. This rearrangement joins TRBV5-1 to TRBJ2-1; TRBD1 agrees at 11 bases. The CDR3 length is 17 residues. V lost 1 base and J lost 3; bases outside the gene matches: 6. The V gene's germline CDR1 is SGHRS and CDR2 YFSETQ.

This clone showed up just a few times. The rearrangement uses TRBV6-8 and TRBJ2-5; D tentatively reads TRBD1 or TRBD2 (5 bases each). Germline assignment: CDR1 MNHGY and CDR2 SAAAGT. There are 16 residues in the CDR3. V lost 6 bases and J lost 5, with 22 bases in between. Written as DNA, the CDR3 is TGTGCCAGCAGCGGCTTTATGATAGGCAGGGACGAGACCCAGTACTTC. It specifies CASSGFMIGRDETQYF.

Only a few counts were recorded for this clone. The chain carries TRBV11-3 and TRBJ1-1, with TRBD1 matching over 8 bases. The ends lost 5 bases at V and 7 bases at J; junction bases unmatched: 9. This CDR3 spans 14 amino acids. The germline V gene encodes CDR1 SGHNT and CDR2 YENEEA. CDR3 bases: TGTGCCAGCAGCCCAAGGACAGGGTCCCTTGAAGCTTTCTTT. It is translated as CASSPRTGSLEAFF.

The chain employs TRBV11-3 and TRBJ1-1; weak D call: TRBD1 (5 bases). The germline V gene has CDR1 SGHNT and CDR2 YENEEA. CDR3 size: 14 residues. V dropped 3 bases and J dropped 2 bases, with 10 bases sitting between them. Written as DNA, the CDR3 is TGTGCCAGCAGCTTGGAACGGACAAACACTGAAGCTTTCTTT. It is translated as CASSLERTNTEAFF.

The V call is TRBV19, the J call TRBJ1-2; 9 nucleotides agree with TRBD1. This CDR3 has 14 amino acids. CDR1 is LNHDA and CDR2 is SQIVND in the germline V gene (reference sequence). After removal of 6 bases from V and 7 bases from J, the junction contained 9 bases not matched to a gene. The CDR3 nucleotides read TGTGCCAGTAGGGCGGGACAGGGTATTCCTGGCTACACCTTC. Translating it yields CASRAGQGIPGYTF.

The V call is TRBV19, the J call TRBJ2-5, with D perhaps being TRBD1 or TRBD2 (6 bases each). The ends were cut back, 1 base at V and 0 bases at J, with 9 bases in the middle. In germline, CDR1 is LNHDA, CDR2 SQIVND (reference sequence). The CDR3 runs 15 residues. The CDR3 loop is CASSIAEGDQETQYF. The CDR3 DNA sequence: TGTGCCAGTAGTATAGCGGAGGGGGACCAAGAGACCCAGTACTTC.

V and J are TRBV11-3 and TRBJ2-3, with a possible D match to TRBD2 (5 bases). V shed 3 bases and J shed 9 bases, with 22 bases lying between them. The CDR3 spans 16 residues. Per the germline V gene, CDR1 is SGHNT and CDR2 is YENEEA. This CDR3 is CASSLAGAARGGTQYF. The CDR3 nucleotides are TGTGCCAGCAGCTTGGCGGGTGCAGCGCGCGGCGGGACGCAGTATTTT.

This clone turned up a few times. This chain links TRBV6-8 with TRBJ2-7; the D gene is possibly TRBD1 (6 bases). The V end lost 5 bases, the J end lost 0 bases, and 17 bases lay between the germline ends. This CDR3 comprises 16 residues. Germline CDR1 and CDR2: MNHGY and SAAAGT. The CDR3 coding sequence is TGTGCCAGCAGTAGGGGAACAGGGTTGAGCTCCTACGAGCAGTACGTC. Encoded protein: CASSRGTGLSSYEQYV.

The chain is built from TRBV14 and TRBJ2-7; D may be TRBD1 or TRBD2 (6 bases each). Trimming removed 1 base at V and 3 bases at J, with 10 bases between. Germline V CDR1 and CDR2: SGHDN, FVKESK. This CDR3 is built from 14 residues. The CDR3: CASSQGGGRYEQYF. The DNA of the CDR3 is TGTGCCAGCAGCCAAGGAGGGGGGCGCTACGAGCAGTACTTC.

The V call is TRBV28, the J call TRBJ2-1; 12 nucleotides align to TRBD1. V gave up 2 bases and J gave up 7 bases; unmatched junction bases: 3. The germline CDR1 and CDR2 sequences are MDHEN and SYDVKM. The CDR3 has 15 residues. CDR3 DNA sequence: TGTGCCAGCAGTTTACCGGGACAGGGGGCAAATGAGCAGTTCTTC. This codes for CASSLPGQGANEQFF.

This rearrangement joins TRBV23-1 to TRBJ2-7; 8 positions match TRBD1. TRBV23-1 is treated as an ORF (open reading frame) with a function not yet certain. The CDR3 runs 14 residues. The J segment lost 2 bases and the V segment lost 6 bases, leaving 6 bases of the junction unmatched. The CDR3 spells CASSLTGVTYEQYF. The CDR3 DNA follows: TGCGCCAGCAGCTTGACAGGGGTAACCTACGAGCAGTACTTC.

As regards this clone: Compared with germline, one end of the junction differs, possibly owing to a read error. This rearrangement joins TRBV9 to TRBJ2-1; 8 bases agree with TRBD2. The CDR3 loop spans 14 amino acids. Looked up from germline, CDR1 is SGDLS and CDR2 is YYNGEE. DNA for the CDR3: TGTGCCAGCAGCGTAGGTTTACGGGGGGGTTCGTGGATCTTC. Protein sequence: CASSVGLRGGSWIF.

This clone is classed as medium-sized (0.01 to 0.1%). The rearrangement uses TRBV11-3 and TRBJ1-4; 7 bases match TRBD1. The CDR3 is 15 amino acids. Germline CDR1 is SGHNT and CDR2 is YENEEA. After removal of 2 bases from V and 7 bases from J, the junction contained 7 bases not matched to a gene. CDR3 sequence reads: CASSLWGNRGEKLFF. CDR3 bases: TGTGCCAGCAGCTTATGGGGGAACAGGGGTGAAAAACTGTTTTTT.

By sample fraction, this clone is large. The DNA for the CDR3 is TGCGCCAGCAGCCCCTCGGGACTAGCGAGCGGCATTCAGTACTTC. Its translation is CASSPSGLASGIQYF. The V and J genes are TRBV10-2 and TRBJ2-4, with TRBD2 matching over 10 bases. The junction had 11 bases not matched to a gene; V was cut back by 6 bases and J by 9 bases. The germline gives CDR1 WSHSY, CDR2 SAAADI. The CDR3 spans 15 residues.

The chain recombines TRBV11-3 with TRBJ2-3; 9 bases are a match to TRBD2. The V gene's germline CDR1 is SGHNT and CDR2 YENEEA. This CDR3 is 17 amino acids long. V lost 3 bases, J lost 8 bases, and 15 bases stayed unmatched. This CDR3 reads CASSLSGSGGPRATQYF. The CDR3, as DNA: TGTGCCAGCAGCTTGTCTGGTAGCGGGGGCCCCCGGGCTACGCAGTATTTT.

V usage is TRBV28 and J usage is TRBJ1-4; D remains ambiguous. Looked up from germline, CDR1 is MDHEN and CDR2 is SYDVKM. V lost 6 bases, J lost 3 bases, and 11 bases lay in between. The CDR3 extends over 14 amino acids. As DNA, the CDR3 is TGTGCCAGCAGCCTCCACAGACCTAATGAAAAACTGTTTTTT. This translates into CASSLHRPNEKLFF.

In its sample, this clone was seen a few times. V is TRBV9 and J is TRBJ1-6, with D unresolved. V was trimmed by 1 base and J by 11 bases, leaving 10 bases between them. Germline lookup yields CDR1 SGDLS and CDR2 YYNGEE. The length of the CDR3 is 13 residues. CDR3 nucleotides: TGTGCCAGCAGCGTAACGGGGATCCCACCCCTCCACTTT. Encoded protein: CASSVTGIPPLHF.

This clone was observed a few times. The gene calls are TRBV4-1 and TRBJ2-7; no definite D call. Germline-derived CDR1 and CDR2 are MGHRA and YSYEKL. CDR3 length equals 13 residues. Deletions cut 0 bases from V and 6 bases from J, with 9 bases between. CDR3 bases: TGCGCCAGCAGCCAAGAGAGGCAACTCGAGCAGTACTTC. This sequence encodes CASSQERQLEQYF.

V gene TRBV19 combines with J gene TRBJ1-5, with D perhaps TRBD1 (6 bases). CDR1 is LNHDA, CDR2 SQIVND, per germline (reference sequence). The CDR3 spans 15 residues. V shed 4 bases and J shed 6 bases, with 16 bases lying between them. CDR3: CASSNTGFMGQPQHF. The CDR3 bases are TGTGCCAGTAGTAATACAGGGTTTATGGGTCAGCCCCAGCATTTT.

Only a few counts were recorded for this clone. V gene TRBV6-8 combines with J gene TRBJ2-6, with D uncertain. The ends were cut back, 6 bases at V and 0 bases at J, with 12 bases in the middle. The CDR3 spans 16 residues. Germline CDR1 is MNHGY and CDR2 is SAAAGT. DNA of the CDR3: TGTGCCAGCAGCCCTCACGACAACTCTGGGGCCAACGTCCTGACTTTC. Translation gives CASSPHDNSGANVLTF.

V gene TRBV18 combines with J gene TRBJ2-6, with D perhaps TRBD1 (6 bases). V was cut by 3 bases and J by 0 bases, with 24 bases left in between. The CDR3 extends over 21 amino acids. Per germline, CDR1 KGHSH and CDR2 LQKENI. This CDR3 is CASSPIIPLRQAHSGANVLTF. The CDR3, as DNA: TGTGCCAGCTCACCCATAATACCTCTTCGACAGGCCCACTCTGGGGCCAACGTCCTGACTTTC.

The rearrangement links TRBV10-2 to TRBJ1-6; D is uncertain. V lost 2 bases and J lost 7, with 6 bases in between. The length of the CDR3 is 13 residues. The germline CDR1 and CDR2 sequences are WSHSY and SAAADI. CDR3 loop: CASSEGTNSPLHF. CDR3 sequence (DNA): TGCGCCAGCAGTGAGGGAACGAATTCACCCCTCCACTTT.

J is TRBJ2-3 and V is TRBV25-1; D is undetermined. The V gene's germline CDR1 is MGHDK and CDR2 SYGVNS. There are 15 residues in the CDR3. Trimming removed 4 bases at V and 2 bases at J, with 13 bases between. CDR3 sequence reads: CASSARWLFTDTQYF. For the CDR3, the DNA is TGTGCCAGCAGTGCCCGTTGGCTATTCACAGATACGCAGTATTTT.

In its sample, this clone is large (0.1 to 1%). CDR3 protein: CASRLDLNTEAFF. CDR3 DNA sequence: TGCGCCAGCAGGTTGGACTTAAACACTGAAGCTTTCTTT. The chain joins TRBV23-1 to TRBJ1-1; D gene uncertain. TRBV23-1 counts as an open reading frame of uncertain function. V lost 6 bases to trimming and J lost 2 bases, with 10 bases between them. The CDR3 extends over 13 amino acids.

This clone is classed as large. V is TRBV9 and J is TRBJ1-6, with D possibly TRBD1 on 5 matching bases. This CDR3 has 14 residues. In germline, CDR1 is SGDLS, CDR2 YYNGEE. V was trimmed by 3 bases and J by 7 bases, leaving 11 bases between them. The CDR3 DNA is TGTGCCAGCAGCGCCGGGACTGAGAATTCACCCCTCCACTTT. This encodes CASSAGTENSPLHF.

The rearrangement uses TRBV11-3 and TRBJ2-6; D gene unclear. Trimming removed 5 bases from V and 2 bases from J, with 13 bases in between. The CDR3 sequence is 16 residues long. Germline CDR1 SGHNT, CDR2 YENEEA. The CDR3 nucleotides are TGTGCCAGCAGCCGGACGGACCTGGCTGGGGCCAACGTCCTGACTTTC. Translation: CASSRTDLAGANVLTF.